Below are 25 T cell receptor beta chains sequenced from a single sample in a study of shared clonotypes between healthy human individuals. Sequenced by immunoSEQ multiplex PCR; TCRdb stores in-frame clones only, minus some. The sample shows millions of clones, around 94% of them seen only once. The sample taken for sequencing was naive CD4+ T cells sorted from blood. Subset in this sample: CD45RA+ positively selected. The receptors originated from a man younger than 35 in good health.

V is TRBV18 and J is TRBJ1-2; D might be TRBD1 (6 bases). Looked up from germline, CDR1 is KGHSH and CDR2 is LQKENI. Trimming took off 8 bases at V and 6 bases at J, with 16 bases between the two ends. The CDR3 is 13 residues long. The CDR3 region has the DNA TGTGCCAGCGACCAGGGCCAGGGGAATGGCTACACCTTC. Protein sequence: CASDQGQGNGYTF.

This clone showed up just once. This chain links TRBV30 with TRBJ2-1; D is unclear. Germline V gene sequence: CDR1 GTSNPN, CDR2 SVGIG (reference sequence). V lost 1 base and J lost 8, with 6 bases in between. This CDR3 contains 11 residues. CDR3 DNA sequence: TGTGCCTGGAGTGCCGACTATGAGCAGTTCTTC. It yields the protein CAWSADYEQFF.

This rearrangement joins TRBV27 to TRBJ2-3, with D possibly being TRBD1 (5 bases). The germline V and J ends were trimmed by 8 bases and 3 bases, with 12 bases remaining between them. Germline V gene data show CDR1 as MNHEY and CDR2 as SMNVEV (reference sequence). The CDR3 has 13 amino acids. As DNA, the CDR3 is TGTGCCAGCCTTAGGCAGGGAACAGATACGCAGTATTTT. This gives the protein CASLRQGTDTQYF.

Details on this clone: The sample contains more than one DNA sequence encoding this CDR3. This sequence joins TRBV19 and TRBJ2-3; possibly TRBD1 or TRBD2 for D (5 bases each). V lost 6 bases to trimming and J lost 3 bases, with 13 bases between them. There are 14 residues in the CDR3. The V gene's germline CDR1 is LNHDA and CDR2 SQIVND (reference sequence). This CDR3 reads CASSIQGGTDTQYF. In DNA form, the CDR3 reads TGTGCCAGTAGCATCCAGGGCGGGACAGATACGCAGTATTTT.

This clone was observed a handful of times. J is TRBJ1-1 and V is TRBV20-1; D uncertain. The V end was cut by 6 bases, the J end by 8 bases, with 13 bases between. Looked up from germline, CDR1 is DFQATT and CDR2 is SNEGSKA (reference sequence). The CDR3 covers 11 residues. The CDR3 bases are TGCAGTGCCTTCGCGCCCTCCGAAGCTTTCTTT. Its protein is CSAFAPSEAFF.

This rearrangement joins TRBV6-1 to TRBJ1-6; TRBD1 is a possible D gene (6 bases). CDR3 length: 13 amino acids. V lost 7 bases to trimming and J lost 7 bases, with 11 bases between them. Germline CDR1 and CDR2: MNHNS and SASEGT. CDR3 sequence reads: CASMGQGNSPLHF. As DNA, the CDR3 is TGTGCCAGCATGGGTCAGGGGAATTCACCCCTCCACTTT.

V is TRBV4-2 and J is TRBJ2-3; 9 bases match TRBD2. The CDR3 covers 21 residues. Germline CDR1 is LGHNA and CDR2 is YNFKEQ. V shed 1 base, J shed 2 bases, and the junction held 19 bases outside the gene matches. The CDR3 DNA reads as TGTGCCAGCAGCCAAGGGGTGTTAGGAGCTTCGGCGGGGGGGAACACAGATACGCAGTATTTT. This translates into CASSQGVLGASAGGNTDTQYF.

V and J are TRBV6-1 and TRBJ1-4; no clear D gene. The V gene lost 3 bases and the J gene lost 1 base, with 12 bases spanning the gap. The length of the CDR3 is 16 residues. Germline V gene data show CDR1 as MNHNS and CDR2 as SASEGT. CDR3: CASSEGITRTNEKLFF. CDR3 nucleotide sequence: TGTGCCAGCAGTGAGGGTATAACCCGAACTAATGAAAAACTGTTTTTT.

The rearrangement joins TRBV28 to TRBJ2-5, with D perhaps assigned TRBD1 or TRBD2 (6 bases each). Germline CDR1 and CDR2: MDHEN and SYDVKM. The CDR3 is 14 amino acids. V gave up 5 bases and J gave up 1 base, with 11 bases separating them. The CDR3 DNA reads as TGTGCCAGCAGTCCTAGGGGGGTCCAAGAGACCCAGTACTTC. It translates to CASSPRGVQETQYF. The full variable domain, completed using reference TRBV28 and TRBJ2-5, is DVKVTQSSRYLVKRTGEKVFLECVQDMDHENMFWYRQDPGLGLRLIYFSYDVKMKEKGDIPEGYSVSREKKERFSLILESASTNQTSMYLCASSPRGVQETQYFGPGTRLLVL.

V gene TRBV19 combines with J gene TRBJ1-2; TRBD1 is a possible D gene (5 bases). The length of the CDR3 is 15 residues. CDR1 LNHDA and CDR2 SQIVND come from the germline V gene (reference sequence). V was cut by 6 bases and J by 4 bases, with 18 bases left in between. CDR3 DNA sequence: TGTGCCAGTAGCCTAAACCGGGACCTAGGCTATGGCTACACCTTC. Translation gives CASSLNRDLGYGYTF. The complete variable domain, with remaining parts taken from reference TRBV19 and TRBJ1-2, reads DGGITQSPKYLFRKEGQNVTLSCEQNLNHDAMYWYRQDPGQGLRLIYYSQIVNDFQKGDIAEGYSVSREKKESFPLTVTSAQKNPTAFYLCASSLNRDLGYGYTFGSGTRLTVV.

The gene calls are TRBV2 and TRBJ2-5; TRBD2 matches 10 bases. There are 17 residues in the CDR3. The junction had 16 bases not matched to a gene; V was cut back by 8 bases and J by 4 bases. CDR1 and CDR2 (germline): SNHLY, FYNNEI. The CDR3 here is CASSQEASGGLGETQYF. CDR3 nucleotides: TGTGCCAGCTCCCAAGAGGCTAGCGGGGGATTAGGAGAGACCCAGTACTTC. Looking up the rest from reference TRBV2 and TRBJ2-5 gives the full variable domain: EPEVTQTPSHQVTQMGQEVILRCVPISNHLYFYWYRQILGQKVEFLVSFYNNEISEKSEIFDDQFSVERPDGSNFTLKIRSTKLEDSAMYFCASSQEASGGLGETQYFGPGTRLLVL.

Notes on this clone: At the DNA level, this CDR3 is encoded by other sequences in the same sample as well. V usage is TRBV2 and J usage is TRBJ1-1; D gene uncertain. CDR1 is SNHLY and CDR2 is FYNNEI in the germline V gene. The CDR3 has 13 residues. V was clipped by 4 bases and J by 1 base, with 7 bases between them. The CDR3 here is CASSVGENTEAFF. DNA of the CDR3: TGTGCCAGCAGTGTTGGGGAGAACACTGAAGCTTTCTTT.

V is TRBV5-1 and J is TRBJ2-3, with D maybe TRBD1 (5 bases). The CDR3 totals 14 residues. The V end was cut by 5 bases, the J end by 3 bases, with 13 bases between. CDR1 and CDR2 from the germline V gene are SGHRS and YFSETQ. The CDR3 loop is CASRGPASTDTQYF. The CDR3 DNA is TGCGCCAGCAGGGGGCCAGCCTCAACAGATACGCAGTATTTT.

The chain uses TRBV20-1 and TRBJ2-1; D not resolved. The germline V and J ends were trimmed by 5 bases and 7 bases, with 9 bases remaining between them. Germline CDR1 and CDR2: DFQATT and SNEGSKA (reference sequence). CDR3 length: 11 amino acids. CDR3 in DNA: TGCAGTGCTGCGATGGGGAATGAGCAGTTCTTC. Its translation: CSAAMGNEQFF.

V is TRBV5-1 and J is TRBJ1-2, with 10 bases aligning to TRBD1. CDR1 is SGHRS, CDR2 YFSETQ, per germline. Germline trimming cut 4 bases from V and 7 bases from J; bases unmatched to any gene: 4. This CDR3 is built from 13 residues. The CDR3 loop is CASSQGQGLGYTF. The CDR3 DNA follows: TGCGCCAGCAGCCAGGGACAGGGGCTTGGCTACACCTTC.

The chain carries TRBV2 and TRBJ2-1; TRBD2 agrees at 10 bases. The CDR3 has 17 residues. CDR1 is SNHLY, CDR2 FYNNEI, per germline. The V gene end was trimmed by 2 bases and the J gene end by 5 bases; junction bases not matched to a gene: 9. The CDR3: CASSEQPGTSVNNEQFF. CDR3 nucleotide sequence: TGTGCCAGCAGTGAACAACCCGGGACTAGCGTAAACAATGAGCAGTTCTTC.

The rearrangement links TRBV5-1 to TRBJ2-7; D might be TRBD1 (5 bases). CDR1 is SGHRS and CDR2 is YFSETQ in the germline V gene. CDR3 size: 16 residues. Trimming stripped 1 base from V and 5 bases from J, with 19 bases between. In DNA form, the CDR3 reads TGCGCCAGCAGCTTGTCCCCGAACGTAGGGGCCCACGAGCAGTACTTC. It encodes CASSLSPNVGAHEQYF. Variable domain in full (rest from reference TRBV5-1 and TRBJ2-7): KAGVTQTPRYLIKTRGQQVTLSCSPISGHRSVSWYQQTPGQGLQFLFEYFSETQRNKGNFPGRFSGRQFSNSRSEMNVSTLELGDSALYLCASSLSPNVGAHEQYFGPGTRLTVT.

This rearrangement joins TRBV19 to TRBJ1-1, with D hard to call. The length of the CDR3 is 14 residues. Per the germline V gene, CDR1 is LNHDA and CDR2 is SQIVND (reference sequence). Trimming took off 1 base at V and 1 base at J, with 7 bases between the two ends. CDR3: CASSIAWANTEAFF. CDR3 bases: TGTGCCAGTAGTATAGCGTGGGCGAACACTGAAGCTTTCTTT.

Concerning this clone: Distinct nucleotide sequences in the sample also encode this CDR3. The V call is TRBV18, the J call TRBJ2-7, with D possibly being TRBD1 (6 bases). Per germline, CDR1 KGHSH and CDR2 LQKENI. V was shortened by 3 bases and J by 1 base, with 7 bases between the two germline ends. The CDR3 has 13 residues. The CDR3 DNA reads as TGTGCCAGCTCACCGACAGGTTCCTACGAGCAGTACTTC. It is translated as CASSPTGSYEQYF.

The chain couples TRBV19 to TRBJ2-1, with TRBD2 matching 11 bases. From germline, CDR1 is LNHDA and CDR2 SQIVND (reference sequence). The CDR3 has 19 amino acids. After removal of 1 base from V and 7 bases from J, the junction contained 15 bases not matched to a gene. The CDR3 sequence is CASSIAQSGTSGSVNEQFF. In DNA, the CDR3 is TGTGCCAGTAGTATAGCCCAATCCGGAACTAGCGGGAGCGTAAATGAGCAGTTCTTC.

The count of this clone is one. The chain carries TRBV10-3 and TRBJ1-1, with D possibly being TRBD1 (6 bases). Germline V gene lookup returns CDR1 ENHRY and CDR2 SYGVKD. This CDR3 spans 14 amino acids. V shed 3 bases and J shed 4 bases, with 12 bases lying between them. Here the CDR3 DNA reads TGTGCCATCAGTGAAAAGGGGGTGGGCACTGAAGCTTTCTTT. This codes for CAISEKGVGTEAFF.

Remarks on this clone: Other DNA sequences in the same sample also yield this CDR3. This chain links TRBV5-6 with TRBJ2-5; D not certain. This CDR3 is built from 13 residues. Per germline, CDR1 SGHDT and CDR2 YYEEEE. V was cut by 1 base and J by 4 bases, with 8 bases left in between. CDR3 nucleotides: TGTGCCAGCAGCTTGAGGGTGGGAGAGACCCAGTACTTC. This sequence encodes CASSLRVGETQYF. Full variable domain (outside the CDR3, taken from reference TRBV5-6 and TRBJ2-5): DAGVTQSPTHLIKTRGQQVTLRCSPKSGHDTVSWYQQALGQGPQFIFQYYEEEERQRGNFPDRFSGHQFPNYSSELNVNALLLGDSALYLCASSLRVGETQYFGPGTRLLVL.

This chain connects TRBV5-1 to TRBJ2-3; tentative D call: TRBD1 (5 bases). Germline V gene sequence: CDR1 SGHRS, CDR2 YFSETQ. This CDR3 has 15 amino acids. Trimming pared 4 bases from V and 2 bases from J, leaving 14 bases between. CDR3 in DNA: TGCGCCAGCAGCAAAGCCTGGGGCCTCACAGATACGCAGTATTTT. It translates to CASSKAWGLTDTQYF. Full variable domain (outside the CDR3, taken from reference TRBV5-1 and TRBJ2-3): KAGVTQTPRYLIKTRGQQVTLSCSPISGHRSVSWYQQTPGQGLQFLFEYFSETQRNKGNFPGRFSGRQFSNSRSEMNVSTLELGDSALYLCASSKAWGLTDTQYFGPGTRLTVL.

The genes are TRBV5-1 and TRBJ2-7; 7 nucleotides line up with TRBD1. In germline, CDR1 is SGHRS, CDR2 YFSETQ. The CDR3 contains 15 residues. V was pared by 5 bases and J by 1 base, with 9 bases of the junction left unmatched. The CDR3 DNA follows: TGCGCCAGCAGACCAACCGACAGGGAGTCCTACGAGCAGTACTTC. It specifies CASRPTDRESYEQYF.

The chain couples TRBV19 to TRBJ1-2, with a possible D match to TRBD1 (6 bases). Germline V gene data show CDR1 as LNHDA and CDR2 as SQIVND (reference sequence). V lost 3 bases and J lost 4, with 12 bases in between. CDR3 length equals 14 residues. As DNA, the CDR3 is TGTGCCAGTAGTATTACAGGGACTGGCTATGGCTACACCTTC. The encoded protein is CASSITGTGYGYTF.